The source of this T cell receptor (beta chain) is a study of breast tumors, draining lymph nodes, adjacent tissues. Study-level points and caveats: Tumor T cell lymph node origin was a supported hypothesis, not proven.

One entry per CDR3 protein results from TCRdb running MiXCR on the multiplex PCR reads. The sample yields fewer than 25,000 distinct CDR3 sequences, roughly 30% seen once. Details on this clonotype: Antigen unknown. A read error may be the cause here, since a much bigger clone is one base away.

V trimming: 6 bases; J trimming: 1 base; junction bases outside the gene matches: 17. The germline V gene encodes CDR1 MNHEY and CDR2 SMNVEV (reference sequence). This CDR3 is built from 18 residues. The chain employs TRBV27 and TRBJ2-7; 8 bases are a match to TRBD1. The receptor was derived from a female donor with breast cancer. Some clones in this sample may be carry-over from other donors' samples. Sequencing input: breast tumor tissue. Here the CDR3 reads CASSRTGSSLIMSYEQYF. The CDR3 DNA sequence: TGTGCCAGCAGCCGGACAGGGAGCTCTCTAATAATGTCCTACGAGCAGTACTTC.